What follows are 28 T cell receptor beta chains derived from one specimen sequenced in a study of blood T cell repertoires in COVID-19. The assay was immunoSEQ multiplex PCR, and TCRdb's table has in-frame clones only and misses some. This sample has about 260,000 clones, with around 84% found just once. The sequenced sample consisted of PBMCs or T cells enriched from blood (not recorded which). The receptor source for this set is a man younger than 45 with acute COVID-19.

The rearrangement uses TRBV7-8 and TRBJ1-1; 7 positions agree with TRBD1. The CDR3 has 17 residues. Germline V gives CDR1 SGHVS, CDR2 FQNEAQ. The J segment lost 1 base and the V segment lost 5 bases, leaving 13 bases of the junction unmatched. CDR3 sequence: CASSVQPNRGRNTEAFF. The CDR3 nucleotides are TGTGCCAGCAGCGTGCAACCAAACAGGGGAAGGAACACTGAAGCTTTCTTT. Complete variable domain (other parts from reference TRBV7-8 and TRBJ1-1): GAGVSQSPRYKVAKRGQDVALRCDPISGHVSLFWYQQALGQGPEFLTYFQNEAQLDKSGLPSDRFFAERPEGSVSTLKIQRTQQEDSAVYLCASSVQPNRGRNTEAFFGQGTRLTVV.

CDR3 nucleotide sequence: TGTGCCAGCAGCTTTTTGTCTAGCGGGGGGGATGAGCAGTTCTTC. It codes for CASSFLSSGGDEQFF. The rearrangement joins TRBV5-5 to TRBJ2-1, with 12 bases identical to TRBD2. The V gene's germline CDR1 is SGHKS and CDR2 YYEKEE (reference sequence). V gave up 2 bases and J gave up 8 bases; unmatched junction bases: 5. CDR3 size: 15 residues.

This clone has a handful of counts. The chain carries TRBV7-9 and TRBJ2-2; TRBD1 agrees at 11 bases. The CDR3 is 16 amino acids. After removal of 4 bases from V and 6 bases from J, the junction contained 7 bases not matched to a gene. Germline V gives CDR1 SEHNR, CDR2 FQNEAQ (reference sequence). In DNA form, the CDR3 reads TGTGCCAGCAGCTCGACCGGGACAGGGGGTTCCGGGGAGCTGTTTTTT. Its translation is CASSSTGTGGSGELFF.

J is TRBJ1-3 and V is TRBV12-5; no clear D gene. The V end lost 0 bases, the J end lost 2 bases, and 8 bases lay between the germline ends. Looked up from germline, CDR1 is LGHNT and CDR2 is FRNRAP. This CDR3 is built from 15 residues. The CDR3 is CASGLVSVPGNTIYF. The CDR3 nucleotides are TGTGCTAGTGGTTTGGTATCAGTCCCTGGAAACACCATATATTTT.

CDR3 DNA: TGTGCCAGCAGTGAAACTAGCGGGCCCTACAATGAGCAGTTCTTC. It is translated as CASSETSGPYNEQFF. The chain uses TRBV25-1 and TRBJ2-1, with TRBD2 identical over 9 bases. This CDR3 has 15 residues. Trimming cost V 2 bases and J 2 bases; bases outside gene matches: 1. CDR1 and CDR2 from the germline V gene are MGHDK and SYGVNS.

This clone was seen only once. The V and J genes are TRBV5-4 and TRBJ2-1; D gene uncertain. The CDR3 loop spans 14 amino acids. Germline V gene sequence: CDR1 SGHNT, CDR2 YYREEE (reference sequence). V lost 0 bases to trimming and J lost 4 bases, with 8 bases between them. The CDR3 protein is CASSLDPEYNEQFF. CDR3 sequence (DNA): TGTGCCAGCAGCTTGGATCCTGAGTACAATGAGCAGTTCTTC.

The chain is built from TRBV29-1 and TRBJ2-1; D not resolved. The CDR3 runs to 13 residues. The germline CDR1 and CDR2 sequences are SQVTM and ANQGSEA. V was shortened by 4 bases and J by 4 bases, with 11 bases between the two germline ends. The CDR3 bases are TGCAGCGTTGTAGGTGGAGAATACAATGAGCAGTTCTTC. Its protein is CSVVGGEYNEQFF.

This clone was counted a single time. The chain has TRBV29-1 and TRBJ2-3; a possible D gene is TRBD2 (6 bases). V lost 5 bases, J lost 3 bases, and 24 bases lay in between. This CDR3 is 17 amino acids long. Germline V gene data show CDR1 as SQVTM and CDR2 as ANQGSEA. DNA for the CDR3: TGCAGCGTTCGTATCCTCAACGCGGGGATTCAGACAGATACGCAGTATTTT. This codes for CSVRILNAGIQTDTQYF.

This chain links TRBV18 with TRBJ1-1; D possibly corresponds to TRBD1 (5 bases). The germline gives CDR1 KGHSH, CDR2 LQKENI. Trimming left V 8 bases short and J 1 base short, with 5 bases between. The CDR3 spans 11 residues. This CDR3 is CASQGNTEAFF. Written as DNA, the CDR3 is TGTGCCAGCCAGGGGAACACTGAAGCTTTCTTT.

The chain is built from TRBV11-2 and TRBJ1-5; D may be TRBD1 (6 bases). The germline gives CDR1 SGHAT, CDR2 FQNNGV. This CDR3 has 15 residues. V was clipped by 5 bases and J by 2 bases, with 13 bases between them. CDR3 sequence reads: CASSGGAGGNQPQHF. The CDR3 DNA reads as TGTGCCAGCAGCGGGGGGGCAGGGGGCAATCAGCCCCAGCATTTT.

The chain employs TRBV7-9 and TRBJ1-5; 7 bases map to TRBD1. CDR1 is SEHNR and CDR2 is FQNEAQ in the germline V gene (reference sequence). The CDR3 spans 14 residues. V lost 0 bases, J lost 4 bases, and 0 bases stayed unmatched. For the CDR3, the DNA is TGTGCCAGCAGCTTAGCCAGGGGGAATCAGCCCCAGCATTTT. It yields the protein CASSLARGNQPQHF.

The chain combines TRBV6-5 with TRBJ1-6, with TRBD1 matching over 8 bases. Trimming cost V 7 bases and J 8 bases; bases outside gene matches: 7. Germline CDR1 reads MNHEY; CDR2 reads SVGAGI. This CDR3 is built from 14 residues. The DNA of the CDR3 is TGTGCCAGCACCGTGGACAGGGCAGATTCACCCCTCCACTTT. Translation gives CASTVDRADSPLHF.

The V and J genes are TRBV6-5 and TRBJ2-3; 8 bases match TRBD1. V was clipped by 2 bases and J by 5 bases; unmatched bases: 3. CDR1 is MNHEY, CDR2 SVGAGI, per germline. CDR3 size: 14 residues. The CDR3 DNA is TGTGCCAGCAGTTACGGACAGGGAGGAGATACGCAGTATTTT. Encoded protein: CASSYGQGGDTQYF.

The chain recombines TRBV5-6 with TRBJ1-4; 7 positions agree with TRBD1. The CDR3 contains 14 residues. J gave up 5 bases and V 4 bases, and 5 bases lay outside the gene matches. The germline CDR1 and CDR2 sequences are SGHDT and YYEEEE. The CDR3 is CASSPGQRNEKLFF. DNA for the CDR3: TGTGCCAGCAGCCCGGGACAGAGGAATGAAAAACTGTTTTTT.

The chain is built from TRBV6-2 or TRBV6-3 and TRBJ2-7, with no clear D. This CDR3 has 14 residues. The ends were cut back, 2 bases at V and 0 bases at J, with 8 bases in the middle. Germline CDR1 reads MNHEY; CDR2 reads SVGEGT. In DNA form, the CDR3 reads TGTGCCAGCAGTTACGAGTCGAGCTCCTACGAGCAGTACGTC. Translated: CASSYESSSYEQYV.

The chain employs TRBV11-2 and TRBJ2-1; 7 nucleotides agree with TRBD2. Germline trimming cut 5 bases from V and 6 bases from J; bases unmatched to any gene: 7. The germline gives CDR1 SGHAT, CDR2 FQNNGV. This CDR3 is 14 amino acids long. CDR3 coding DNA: TGTGCCAGCAGCCCTAGACTAGCCTTCAATGAGCAGTTCTTC. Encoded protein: CASSPRLAFNEQFF.

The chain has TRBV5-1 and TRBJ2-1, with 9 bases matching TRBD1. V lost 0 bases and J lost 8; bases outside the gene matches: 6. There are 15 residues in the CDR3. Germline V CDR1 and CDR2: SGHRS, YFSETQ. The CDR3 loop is CASSLGDRDRDEQFF. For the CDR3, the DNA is TGCGCCAGCAGCTTGGGGGACAGGGACCGGGATGAGCAGTTCTTC. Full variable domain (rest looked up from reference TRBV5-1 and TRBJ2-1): KAGVTQTPRYLIKTRGQQVTLSCSPISGHRSVSWYQQTPGQGLQFLFEYFSETQRNKGNFPGRFSGRQFSNSRSEMNVSTLELGDSALYLCASSLGDRDRDEQFFGPGTRLTVL.

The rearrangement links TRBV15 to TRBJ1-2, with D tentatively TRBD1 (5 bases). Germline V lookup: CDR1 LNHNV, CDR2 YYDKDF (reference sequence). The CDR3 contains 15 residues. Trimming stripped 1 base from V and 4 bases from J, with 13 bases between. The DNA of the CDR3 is TGTGCCACCAGCAGAGTCGACAGAACGGGCTATGGCTACACCTTC. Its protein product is CATSRVDRTGYGYTF.

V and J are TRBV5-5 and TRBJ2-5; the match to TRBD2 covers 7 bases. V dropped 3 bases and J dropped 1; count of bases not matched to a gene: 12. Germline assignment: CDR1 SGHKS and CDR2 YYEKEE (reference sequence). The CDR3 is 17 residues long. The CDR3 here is CASSWSGAGGSQETQYF. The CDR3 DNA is TGTGCCAGCAGCTGGAGCGGGGCTGGGGGGTCCCAAGAGACCCAGTACTTC. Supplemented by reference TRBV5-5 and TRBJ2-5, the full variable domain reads DAGVTQSPTHLIKTRGQQVTLRCSPISGHKSVSWYQQVLGQGPQFIFQYYEKEERGRGNFPDRFSARQFPNYSSELNVNALLLGDSALYLCASSWSGAGGSQETQYFGPGTRLLVL.

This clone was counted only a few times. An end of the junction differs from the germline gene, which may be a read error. The CDR3 nucleotides are TGTGCCAGCAGCTTGGTCGAACGGAATGAGCAGTTCTTC. Its translation: CASSLVERNEQFF. The chain employs TRBV5-1 and TRBJ2-1, with D unresolved. This CDR3 has 13 residues. Germline V lookup: CDR1 SGHRS, CDR2 YFSETQ.

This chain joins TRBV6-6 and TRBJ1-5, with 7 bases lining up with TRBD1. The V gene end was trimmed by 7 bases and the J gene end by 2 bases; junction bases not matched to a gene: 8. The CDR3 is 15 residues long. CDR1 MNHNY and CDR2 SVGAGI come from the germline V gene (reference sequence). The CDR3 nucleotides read TGTGCCAGCACTCAGACAGGGTATGGCAATCAGCCCCAGCATTTT. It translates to CASTQTGYGNQPQHF.

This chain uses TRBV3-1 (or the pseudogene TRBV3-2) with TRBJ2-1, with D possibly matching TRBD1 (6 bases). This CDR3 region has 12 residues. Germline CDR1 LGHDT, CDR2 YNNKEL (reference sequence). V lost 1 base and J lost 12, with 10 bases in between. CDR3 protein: CASSQVGRGQFF. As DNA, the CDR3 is TGTGCCAGCAGCCAAGTGGGCAGGGGGCAGTTCTTC.

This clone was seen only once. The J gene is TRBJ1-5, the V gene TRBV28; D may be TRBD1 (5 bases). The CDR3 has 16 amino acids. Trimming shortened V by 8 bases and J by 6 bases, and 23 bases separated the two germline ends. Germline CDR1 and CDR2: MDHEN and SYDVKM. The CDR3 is CASGMTLGGSGQPQHF. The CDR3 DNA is TGTGCCAGCGGCATGACGCTGGGGGGATCGGGTCAGCCCCAGCATTTT.

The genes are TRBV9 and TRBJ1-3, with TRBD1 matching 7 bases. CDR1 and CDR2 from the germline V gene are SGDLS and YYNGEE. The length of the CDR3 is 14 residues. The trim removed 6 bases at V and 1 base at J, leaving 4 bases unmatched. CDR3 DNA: TGTGCCAGCAAAGGGGGCGTATCTGGAAACACCATATATTTT. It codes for CASKGGVSGNTIYF. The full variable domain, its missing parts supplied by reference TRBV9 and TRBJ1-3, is DSGVTQTPKHLITATGQRVTLRCSPRSGDLSVYWYQQSLDQGLQFLIQYYNGEERAKGNILERFSAQQFPDLHSELNLSSLELGDSALYFCASKGGVSGNTIYFGEGSWLTVV.

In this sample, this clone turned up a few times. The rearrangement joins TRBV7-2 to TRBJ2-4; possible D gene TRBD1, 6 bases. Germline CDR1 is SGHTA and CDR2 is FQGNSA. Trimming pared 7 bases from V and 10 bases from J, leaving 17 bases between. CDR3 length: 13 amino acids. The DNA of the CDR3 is TGTGCCAGCACCCCGCGGCAGGGGCAAATTCAGTACTTC. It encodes CASTPRQGQIQYF.

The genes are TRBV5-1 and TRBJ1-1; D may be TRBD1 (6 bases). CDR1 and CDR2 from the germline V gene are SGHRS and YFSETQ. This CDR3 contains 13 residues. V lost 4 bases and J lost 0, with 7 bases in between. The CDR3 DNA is TGCGCCAGCAGCGGGGGCCTGAACACTGAAGCTTTCTTT. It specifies CASSGGLNTEAFF.

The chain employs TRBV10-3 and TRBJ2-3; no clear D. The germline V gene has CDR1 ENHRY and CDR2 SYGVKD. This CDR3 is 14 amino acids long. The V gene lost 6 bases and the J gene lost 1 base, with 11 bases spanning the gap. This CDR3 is CAIRDGGGTDTQYF. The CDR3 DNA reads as TGTGCCATCAGGGATGGCGGAGGCACAGATACGCAGTATTTT.

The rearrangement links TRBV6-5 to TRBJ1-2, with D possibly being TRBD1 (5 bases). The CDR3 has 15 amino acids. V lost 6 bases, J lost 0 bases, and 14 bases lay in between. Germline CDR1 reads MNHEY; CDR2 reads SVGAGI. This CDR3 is CASRQVGGTNYGYTF. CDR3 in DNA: TGTGCCAGCAGACAAGTTGGGGGGACTAACTATGGCTACACCTTC.